This TCR beta chain comes out of a study of blood T cell repertoires in COVID-19. Germline CDR1 reads SGHTA; CDR2 reads FQGTGA. This CDR3 is 13 amino acids long. V shed 5 bases and J shed 1 base, with 8 bases lying between them. The repertoire was sequenced with immunoSEQ multiplex PCR; TCRdb's copy has only in-frame clones and lacks some. The data show 290,000 or so clones, approximately 85% seen once. The sample taken for sequencing was peripheral blood. The receptor's source is a man between 45 and 60 years old with active or convalescent COVID-19. This rearrangement joins TRBV7-3 to TRBJ1-1, with a possible D match to TRBD1 (6 bases). CDR3 protein: CASSIQGNTEAFF. CDR3 in DNA: TGTGCCAGCAGCATACAGGGGAACACTGAAGCTTTCTTT.